This T cell receptor (beta chain) was sequenced for a study of CD4+ T cells in melanoma. General study points: Neoantigen-specific CD4+ T cells in melanoma reportedly had diverse differentiation states.

Sequencing used immunoSEQ multiplex PCR; TCRdb keeps in-frame clones, though not all of them. The sample has about 20,000 clones; roughly 78% are singletons. The CDR3 totals 14 residues. Germline values: CDR1 SGHDN, CDR2 FVKESK. The V gene lost 4 bases and the J gene lost 6 bases, with 10 bases spanning the gap. As concerns this clone: The target antigen is unknown.

The chain employs TRBV14 and TRBJ1-6; no firm D call. This clonotype was obtained from a human donor with melanoma. The CDR3 is CASSLGISNSPLHF. In DNA form, the CDR3 reads TGTGCCAGCAGCCTCGGGATCAGTAATTCACCCCTCCACTTT.